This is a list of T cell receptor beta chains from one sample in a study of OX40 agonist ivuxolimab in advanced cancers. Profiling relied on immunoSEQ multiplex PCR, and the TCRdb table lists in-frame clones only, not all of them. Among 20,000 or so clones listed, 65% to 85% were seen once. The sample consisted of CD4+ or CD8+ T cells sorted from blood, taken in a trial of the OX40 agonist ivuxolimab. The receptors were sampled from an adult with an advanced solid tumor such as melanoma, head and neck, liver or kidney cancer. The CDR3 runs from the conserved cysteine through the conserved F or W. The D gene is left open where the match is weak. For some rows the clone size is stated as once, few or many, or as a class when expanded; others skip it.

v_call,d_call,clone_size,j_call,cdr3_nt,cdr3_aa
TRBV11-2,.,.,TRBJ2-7,TGTGCCAGCAGCTTAGAGCTCGCGGGCTCCTACGAGCAGTACTTC,CASSLELAGSYEQYF
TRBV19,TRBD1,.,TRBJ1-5,TGTGCCAGTAGTGGCCAAGGGACAGGCGGACATCAGCCCCAGCATTTT,CASSGQGTGGHQPQHF
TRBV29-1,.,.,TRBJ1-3,TGCAGCGTTAAACCGAACTCTGGAAACACCATATATTTT,CSVKPNSGNTIYF
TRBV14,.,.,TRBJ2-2,TGTGCCAGCAGCCGAAAAATCGGACAGTTGAACACCGGGGAGCTGTTTTTT,CASSRKIGQLNTGELFF
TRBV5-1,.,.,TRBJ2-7,TGCGCCAGCAGCCCCCCGGGGTCTAACGAGCAGTACTTC,CASSPPGSNEQYF
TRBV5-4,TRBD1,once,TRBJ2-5,TGTGCCAGCAGCTTGTTTGGGACAGAAGAGACCCAGTACTTC,CASSLFGTEETQYF
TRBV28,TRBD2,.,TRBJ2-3,TGTGCCAGCAGTGTTGGACTAGCGGGAGGGTCAGATACGCAGTATTTT,CASSVGLAGGSDTQYF
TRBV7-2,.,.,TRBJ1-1,TGTGCCAGCAGCAGACCTATAATGAACACTGAAGCTTTCTTT,CASSRPIMNTEAFF
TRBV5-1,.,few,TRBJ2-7,TGCGCCAGCAGGGGGTCCTACGAGCAGTACTTC,CASRGSYEQYF
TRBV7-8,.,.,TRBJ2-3,TGTGCCAGCAGCTTGGGAGGAATCGGCACAGATACGCAGTATTTT,CASSLGGIGTDTQYF
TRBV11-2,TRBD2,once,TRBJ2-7,TGTGCCAGCAGCTTACTCCCTCTAGCGACTAGCGGGGGCTACGAGCAGTACTTC,CASSLLPLATSGGYEQYF
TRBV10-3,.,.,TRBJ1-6,TGTGCCATCAGTGGTACAGGGTCTAGTTCACCCCTCCACTTT,CAISGTGSSSPLHF
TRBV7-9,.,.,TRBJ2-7,TGTGCCAGCAGCTTAGATGGGGGCAGCTCCTACGAGCAGTACTTC,CASSLDGGSSYEQYF
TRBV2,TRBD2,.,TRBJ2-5,TGTGCCAGCAATCCCCGGGGGGTTGAGACCCAGTACTTC,CASNPRGVETQYF
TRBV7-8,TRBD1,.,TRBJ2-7,TGTGCCAGCAGCAGACAGGGTTCCGAGCAGTACTTC,CASSRQGSEQYF
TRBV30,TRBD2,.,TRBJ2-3,TGTGCCTGGAGTGCCTCTAGCGGGAGGGCCGTAAGAGATACGCAGTATTTT,CAWSASSGRAVRDTQYF
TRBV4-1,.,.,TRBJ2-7,TGCGCCAGCAGTCCCCGCGGAGGGAAATACGAGCAGTACTTC,CASSPRGGKYEQYF
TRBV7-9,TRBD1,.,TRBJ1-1,TGTGCCAGCAGCATGGGACAGGGGACGAACACTGAAGCTTTCTTT,CASSMGQGTNTEAFF
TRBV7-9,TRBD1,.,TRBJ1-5,TGTGCCAGCAGCCCAGGACCCCGGACAGGTGATAGCAATCAGCCCCAGCATTTT,CASSPGPRTGDSNQPQHF
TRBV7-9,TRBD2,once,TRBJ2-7,TGTGCCAGCAGCGTCAAGGGAGGGAGGGAGCAGTACTTC,CASSVKGGREQYF
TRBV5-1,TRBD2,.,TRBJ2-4,TGCGCCAGCAGCCCCGGGACTAGCGGGAGCATTCAGTACTTC,CASSPGTSGSIQYF
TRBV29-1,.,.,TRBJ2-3,TGCAGCACCATCCCGACGGGAACAGATACGCAGTATTTT,CSTIPTGTDTQYF
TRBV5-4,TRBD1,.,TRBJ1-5,TGTGCCAGCAGCGCCACAGGGGGAGGGTCTAGCAATCAGCCCCAGCATTTT,CASSATGGGSSNQPQHF
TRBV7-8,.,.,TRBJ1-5,TGTGCCAGCAGCTTAGCGGAGAATCAGCCCCAGCATTTT,CASSLAENQPQHF
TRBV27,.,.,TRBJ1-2,TGTGCCAGCAGTTCGGGGGCGACCCTCTATGGCTACACCTTC,CASSSGATLYGYTF
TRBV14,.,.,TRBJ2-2,TGTGCCAGCAGCCGACAGAACACCGGGGAGCTGTTTTTT,CASSRQNTGELFF
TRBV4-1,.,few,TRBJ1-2,TGCGCCAGCAGCCAACCCGGGACCCAGAGCAACTATGGCTACACCTTC,CASSQPGTQSNYGYTF
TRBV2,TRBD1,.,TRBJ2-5,TGTGCCACCAACCCGGGGACAGCGTGGGAGACCCAGTACTTC,CATNPGTAWETQYF
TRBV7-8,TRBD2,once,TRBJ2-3,TGTGCCAGCGCCCTTTCCACTAGCGGGGGGCAAGATACGCAGTATTTT,CASALSTSGGQDTQYF
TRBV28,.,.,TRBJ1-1,TGTGCCAGCAGTACTCGGACAGCTTTGAACACTGAAGCTTTCTTT,CASSTRTALNTEAFF
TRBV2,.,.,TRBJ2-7,TGTGCCAGCCGGACTCTACCTGAGAGCGAGCAGTACTTC,CASRTLPESEQYF
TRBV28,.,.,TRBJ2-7,TGTGCCAGCAGTTTTTGGGGCGGGTACGAGCAGTACTTC,CASSFWGGYEQYF
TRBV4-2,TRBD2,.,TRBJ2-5,TGTGCCAGCAGCCAAGGTAGCGGGAGGGCCGGGGAGACCCAGTACTTC,CASSQGSGRAGETQYF
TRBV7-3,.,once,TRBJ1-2,TGTGCCAGCAGCCCCGGGACTAGCCATCCCAGGAACTATGGCTACACCTTC,CASSPGTSHPRNYGYTF
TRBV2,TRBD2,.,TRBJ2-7,TGTGCCAGCAGTGAGGGACTAGGCTTAGACGAGCAGTACTTC,CASSEGLGLDEQYF
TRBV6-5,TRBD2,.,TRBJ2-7,TGTGCCAGCAGTTCCGCTAGCGGGAGGCGATACGAGCAGTACTTC,CASSSASGRRYEQYF
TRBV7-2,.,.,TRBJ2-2,TGTGCCAGCAGCCCCATAGGGGTAAACACCGGGGAGCTGTTTTTT,CASSPIGVNTGELFF
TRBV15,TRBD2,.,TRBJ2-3,TGTGCCAGCTCGGGACTAGCGGACACAGATACGCAGTATTTT,CASSGLADTDTQYF
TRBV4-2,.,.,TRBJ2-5,TGTGCCAGCAGCCAAGATCCAGGCAGTCAAGAGACCCAGTACTTC,CASSQDPGSQETQYF
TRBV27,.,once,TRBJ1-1,TGTGCCAGCAGTTTAAAACGCAACACTGAAGCTTTCTTT,CASSLKRNTEAFF
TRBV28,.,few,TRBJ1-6,TGTGCCAGCAGTTTACCCGGCCAGGGTACGAATTCACCCCTCCACTTT,CASSLPGQGTNSPLHF
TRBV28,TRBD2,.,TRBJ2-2,TGTGCCAGCAGGGGGACGGGAGGGCAAACCGGGGAGCTGTTTTTT,CASRGTGGQTGELFF
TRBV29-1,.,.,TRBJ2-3,TGCAGCGGTGACGTTGGGGGTGTGGGCACAGATACGCAGTATTTT,CSGDVGGVGTDTQYF
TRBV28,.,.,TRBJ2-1,TGTGCCAGCAGACCGGGACTCCACAATGAGCAGTTCTTC,CASRPGLHNEQFF
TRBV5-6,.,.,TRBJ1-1,TGTGCCAGCAGCTTACGTAAAGCTGAAGCTTTCTTT,CASSLRKAEAFF
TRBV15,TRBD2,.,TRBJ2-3,TGTGCCACCAGCAGAGAGAGGGGAGGGCGCGGGCAGTATTTT,CATSRERGGRGQYF
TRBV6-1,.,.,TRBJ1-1,TGTGCCAGCAGTCAAATATTGGGGGGGAACACTGAAGCTTTCTTT,CASSQILGGNTEAFF
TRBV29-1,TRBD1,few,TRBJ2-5,TGCAGCGTTGGGGACAGGGTTGCAGAGACCCAGTACTTC,CSVGDRVAETQYF
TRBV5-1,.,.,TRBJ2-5,TGCGCCAGCAGCTTGGACGATAGGCCGGAGGAGACCCAGTACTTC,CASSLDDRPEETQYF
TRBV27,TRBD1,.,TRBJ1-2,TGTGCCAGCAGGACAGGGGCTTTCTATGGCTACACCTTC,CASRTGAFYGYTF
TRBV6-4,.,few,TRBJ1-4,TGTGCCGAAATCGTGGGCGGGCGGCAAAAACTGTTTTTT,CAEIVGGRQKLFF
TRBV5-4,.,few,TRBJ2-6,TGTGCCAGCATTGGGGGGGCCCCTGGGGCCAACGTCCTGACTTTC,CASIGGAPGANVLTF
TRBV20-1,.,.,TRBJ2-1,TGCAGTGTCCTCGGCCGTCATGAGCAGTTCTTC,CSVLGRHEQFF
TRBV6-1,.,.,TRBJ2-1,TGTGCCAGCACAGACGCGGGCGGGATAAAAAATGAGCAGTTCTTC,CASTDAGGIKNEQFF
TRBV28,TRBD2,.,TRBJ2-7,TGTGCCAGCAGTTTATTGACCGGGAGGGCCCGCGGCTACGAGCAGTACTTC,CASSLLTGRARGYEQYF